This T cell receptor beta chain was captured by sequencing in a study of shared clonotypes between healthy human individuals. General observations from the study: In this cohort, only blood was sampled, and tissue repertoires likely differ. Clonotypes which were not shared had lower generation probabilities than clonotypes that all four donors shared.

About this clone: The antigen is undetermined.

This was a deep-level run. Profiled with immunoSEQ multiplex PCR; TCRdb holds only in-frame clones, not every one. There are millions of clones in the sample; about 95% occur only once, and more than 0.1% lies in the top ten. Per germline, CDR1 MDHEN and CDR2 SYDVKM. This CDR3 comprises 14 residues. V lost 5 bases to trimming and J lost 7 bases; unmatched junction nucleotides: 8. Sequencing was done on a sample of naive CD4+ T cells sorted from blood. Subset specified: CD45RA+ positively selected. This rearrangement joins TRBV28 to TRBJ2-1; 7 bases map to TRBD2. The sequence came from a man aged 18 to 29 in good health. The CDR3 DNA reads as TGTGCCAGCAGTCCTAGCGGCGGGAGAAATGAGCAGTTCTTC. It specifies CASSPSGGRNEQFF. The full variable domain, its missing parts supplied by reference TRBV28 and TRBJ2-1, is DVKVTQSSRYLVKRTGEKVFLECVQDMDHENMFWYRQDPGLGLRLIYFSYDVKMKEKGDIPEGYSVSREKKERFSLILESASTNQTSMYLCASSPSGGRNEQFFGPGTRLTVL.